This entry features one TCR beta chain sequence. This specimen belongs to a study of CD8+ T cells in alopecia areata. From alopecia areata patients, lesional scalp punch biopsies and peripheral blood were collected. The CDR3 extends over 14 amino acids. Germline CDR1 reads SGHTA; CDR2 reads FQGNSA. The V gene lost 5 bases and the J gene lost 7 bases, with 17 bases spanning the gap. Following RNA extraction, reverse transcription yielded cDNA that acted as the sequencing template. TCRdb keeps only in-frame clones here, not all; method: immunoSEQ multiplex PCR. The data contain 150,000 to 200,000 clones, approximately 59% of them seen just once; the ten biggest clones take up approximately 15%.

The chain recombines TRBV7-2 with TRBJ1-2; unclear D gene. The receptor comes from a human donor with alopecia areata. This specimen was CD4+ T cells sorted from blood, taken at week 0. As DNA, the CDR3 is TGTGCCAGCAGCCCGAGGACCGAGTGGACTGGCTACACCTTC. Translation: CASSPRTEWTGYTF.